The 20 T cell receptor beta chains reported below all come from one sample, sequenced in a study of cytomegalovirus exposure and HLA in healthy donors. PCR employed 60 Vbeta and 13 Jbeta primers. Only in-frame clones appear in the TCRdb table, and some are missing; sequencing was by immunoSEQ multiplex PCR. The table lists just over 150,000 clones. Sequencing was done on a sample of PBMCs. All receptors come from a man aged 25 to 40 in good health and CMV-seronegative.

This chain joins TRBV9 and TRBJ2-3, with 10 nucleotides matching TRBD2. After removal of 3 bases from V and 8 bases from J, the junction contained 9 bases not matched to a gene. Germline loops: CDR1 SGDLS, CDR2 YYNGEE. This CDR3 comprises 15 residues. The CDR3 nucleotides are TGTGCCAGCAGCGGGCTAGCGGGAGACGGTGGTACGCAGTATTTT. Translation: CASSGLAGDGGTQYF.

J is TRBJ2-1 and V is TRBV12-5; D is perhaps TRBD2 (6 bases). CDR3 length: 16 amino acids. Trimming removed 0 bases at V and 3 bases at J, with 12 bases between. Germline CDR1 LGHNT, CDR2 FRNRAP. The CDR3 reads CASGLVTGEIYNEQFF. DNA for the CDR3: TGTGCTAGTGGTTTGGTAACGGGGGAGATCTACAATGAGCAGTTCTTC.

This rearrangement joins TRBV18 to TRBJ2-2, with 12 bases that match TRBD1. The V gene's germline CDR1 is KGHSH and CDR2 LQKENI. CDR3 length equals 17 residues. J was trimmed by 3 bases and V by 1 base; bases with no gene match: 3. For the CDR3, the DNA is TGTGCCAGCTCACCACGGGGACAGGGGGCCGACACCGGGGAGCTGTTTTTT. Its protein product is CASSPRGQGADTGELFF.

The genes are TRBV5-1 and TRBJ2-3; 12 bases align to TRBD2. The CDR3 consists of 18 residues. J lost 3 bases, V lost 10 bases, and 18 bases had no gene match. The V gene's germline CDR1 is SGHRS and CDR2 YFSETQ. In nucleotides, the CDR3 is TGCGCCGGTAGGAGCAGACTAGCGGGAGTGCCCGCGACAGATACGCAGTATTTT. It yields the protein CAGRSRLAGVPATDTQYF. The full variable domain, in which reference TRBV5-1 and TRBJ2-3 provide the parts outside the CDR3, is KAGVTQTPRYLIKTRGQQVTLSCSPISGHRSVSWYQQTPGQGLQFLFEYFSETQRNKGNFPGRFSGRQFSNSRSEMNVSTLELGDSALYLCAGRSRLAGVPATDTQYFGPGTRLTVL.

A word on this clone: Other DNA sequences in this specimen translate into the identical CDR3. The chain joins TRBV5-1 to TRBJ2-1, with 8 bases matching TRBD2. There are 15 residues in the CDR3. Germline assignment: CDR1 SGHRS and CDR2 YFSETQ. Trimming cost V 1 base and J 1 base; bases outside gene matches: 1. CDR3 loop: CASSLTSGSYNEQFF. The CDR3 DNA reads TGCGCCAGCAGCTTGACTAGCGGTTCCTACAATGAGCAGTTCTTC.

The chain uses TRBV19 and TRBJ2-5; D is unresolved. This CDR3 region has 14 residues. Germline CDR1 LNHDA, CDR2 SQIVND (reference sequence). V was trimmed by 5 bases and J by 2 bases, leaving 12 bases between them. The CDR3 DNA is TGTGCCAGTAGTTGGCAGGCTTGGCAAGAGACCCAGTACTTC. Its translation: CASSWQAWQETQYF.

The gene calls are TRBV28 and TRBJ2-3; 10 bases fit TRBD2. Germline lookup yields CDR1 MDHEN and CDR2 SYDVKM. With V trimmed by 5 bases and J by 4 bases, 6 bases remained unmatched. CDR3 length: 15 amino acids. The CDR3 spells CASSTSGRAPDTQYF. CDR3 in DNA: TGTGCCAGCAGTACAAGCGGGAGGGCCCCAGATACGCAGTATTTT.

The genes are TRBV5-1 and TRBJ2-5; the D gene is possibly TRBD2 (5 bases). Germline V gene lookup returns CDR1 SGHRS and CDR2 YFSETQ. V lost 4 bases and J 2 bases, leaving 21 bases between the germline ends. The CDR3 spans 17 residues. The CDR3 nucleotides are TGCGCCAGCAGCCCCAAGTTTATCCGGAGCGGACAAGAGACCCAGTACTTC. As protein: CASSPKFIRSGQETQYF.

The chain employs TRBV7-9 and TRBJ2-1; tentative D call: TRBD1 (6 bases). This CDR3 comprises 13 residues. Trimming took off 5 bases at V and 7 bases at J, with 12 bases between the two ends. The germline V gene encodes CDR1 SEHNR and CDR2 FQNEAQ (reference sequence). In DNA, the CDR3 is TGTGCCAGCAGCCGATCTAGGGGGAATGAGCAGTTCTTC. It encodes CASSRSRGNEQFF.

The rearrangement joins TRBV6-5 to TRBJ1-5, with D unresolved. This CDR3 is built from 13 residues. The germline CDR1 and CDR2 sequences are MNHEY and SVGAGI. With 7 bases removed from V and 5 bases from J, the gap between germline ends came to 12 bases. The CDR3 DNA reads as TGTGCCAGCACCCACGGTGTCCATCAGCCCCAGCATTTT. Amino acid sequence: CASTHGVHQPQHF.

This chain joins TRBV7-3 and TRBJ2-1, with TRBD1 as a possible D gene (6 bases). CDR3 size: 13 residues. The germline V gene encodes CDR1 SGHTA and CDR2 FQGTGA. Trimming took off 4 bases at V and 13 bases at J, with 17 bases between the two ends. The CDR3 is CASSSQQGTDQFF. In nucleotides, the CDR3 is TGTGCCAGCAGCTCCCAGCAGGGGACGGACCAGTTCTTC.

This chain links TRBV2 with TRBJ2-1; D remains unclear. V dropped 2 bases and J dropped 2 bases, with 10 bases sitting between them. The CDR3 totals 15 residues. Germline V gene lookup returns CDR1 SNHLY and CDR2 FYNNEI. The CDR3 reads CASSESPGTYNEQFF. The CDR3 region has the DNA TGTGCCAGCAGTGAAAGTCCTGGCACCTACAATGAGCAGTTCTTC.

V and J are TRBV7-9 and TRBJ1-3; D is uncertain. V lost 6 bases, J lost 0 bases, and 9 bases lay in between. This CDR3 is 14 amino acids long. Germline CDR1 and CDR2: SEHNR and FQNEAQ (reference sequence). In DNA form, the CDR3 reads TGTGCCAGCAGAGCCGGGAGCTCTGGAAACACCATATATTTT. Amino acid sequence: CASRAGSSGNTIYF. Using reference TRBV7-9 and TRBJ1-3 for the parts outside the CDR3, the full variable domain is DTGVSQNPRHKITKRGQNVTFRCDPISEHNRLYWYRQTLGQGPEFLTYFQNEAQLEKSRLLSDRFSAERPKGSFSTLEIQRTEQGDSAMYLCASRAGSSGNTIYFGEGSWLTVV.

The chain is built from TRBV28 and TRBJ1-1, with 12 bases aligning to TRBD1. Germline assignment: CDR1 MDHEN and CDR2 SYDVKM. Trimming cost V 5 bases and J 5 bases; bases outside gene matches: 12. CDR3 size: 17 residues. Written as DNA, the CDR3 is TGTGCCAGCAGTCAAGGGGGACAGGGGGCGAGGGCAACTGAAGCTTTCTTT. Protein product: CASSQGGQGARATEAFF.

The chain employs TRBV4-3 and TRBJ1-2; D possibly corresponds to TRBD1 (5 bases). Trimming removed 3 bases at V and 0 bases at J, with 14 bases between. The CDR3 is 16 residues long. CDR1 and CDR2 from the germline V gene are LGHNA and YSLEER. Written as DNA, the CDR3 is TGCGCCAGCAGCCAGGGCAAGACAGAGGCTAACTATGGCTACACCTTC. It yields the protein CASSQGKTEANYGYTF.

The J gene is TRBJ1-1, the V gene TRBV6-1; possible D gene TRBD1, 6 bases. Germline loops: CDR1 MNHNS, CDR2 SASEGT. The ends were cut back, 6 bases at V and 4 bases at J, with 12 bases in the middle. The CDR3 totals 13 residues. As DNA, the CDR3 is TGTGCCAGCAGACCCGGGACACTCACTGAAGCTTTCTTT. Translation gives CASRPGTLTEAFF.

The chain joins TRBV25-1 to TRBJ1-5; D call uncertain. CDR1 is MGHDK, CDR2 SYGVNS, per germline. Trimming cost V 5 bases and J 8 bases, with 16 bases left between them. This CDR3 spans 14 amino acids. As DNA, the CDR3 is TGTGCCAGCAGTTCGACTGGCGCAAAAGAGCCCCAGCATTTT. Its protein product is CASSSTGAKEPQHF.

The chain carries TRBV10-3 and TRBJ1-2; a weak D match, TRBD1 (6 bases). This CDR3 region has 14 residues. V lost 0 bases to trimming and J lost 8 bases, with 13 bases between them. Per germline, CDR1 ENHRY and CDR2 SYGVKD. For the CDR3, the DNA is TGTGCCATCAGTGAGTCGCGCCGACAGGAGGGCTACACCTTC. Its protein is CAISESRRQEGYTF.

The CDR3 protein is CASSSGPQSYEQYF. The CDR3 region has the DNA TGTGCCAGCAGCAGCGGGCCGCAGTCCTACGAGCAGTACTTC. The chain employs TRBV5-5 and TRBJ2-7, with D perhaps TRBD2 (6 bases). V shed 4 bases and J shed 1 base, with 12 bases lying between them. Germline CDR1 and CDR2: SGHKS and YYEKEE (reference sequence). The CDR3 loop spans 14 amino acids.

This chain links TRBV9 with TRBJ2-2, with D unclear. V was shortened by 0 bases and J by 4 bases, with 7 bases between the two germline ends. This CDR3 is 14 amino acids long. In germline, CDR1 is SGDLS, CDR2 YYNGEE. The CDR3 DNA reads as TGTGCCAGCAGCGTAGCCGGTACCACCGGGGAGCTGTTTTTT. Protein product: CASSVAGTTGELFF.